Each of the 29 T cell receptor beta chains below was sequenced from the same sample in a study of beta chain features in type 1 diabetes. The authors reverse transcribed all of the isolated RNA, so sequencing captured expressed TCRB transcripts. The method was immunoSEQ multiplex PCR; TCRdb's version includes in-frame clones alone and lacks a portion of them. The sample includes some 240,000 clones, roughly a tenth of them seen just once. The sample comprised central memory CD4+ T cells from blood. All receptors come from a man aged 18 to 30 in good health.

As DNA, the CDR3 is TGTGCCAGCAGCTTCCGGTCGGGGTCCTCCTACAATGAGCAGTTCTTC. Translating it yields CASSFRSGSSYNEQFF. The chain employs TRBV7-9 and TRBJ2-1; D is possibly TRBD2 (5 bases). The CDR3 runs 16 residues. The ends were cut back, 3 bases at V and 0 bases at J, with 12 bases in the middle. CDR1 SEHNR and CDR2 FQNEAQ come from the germline V gene (reference sequence).

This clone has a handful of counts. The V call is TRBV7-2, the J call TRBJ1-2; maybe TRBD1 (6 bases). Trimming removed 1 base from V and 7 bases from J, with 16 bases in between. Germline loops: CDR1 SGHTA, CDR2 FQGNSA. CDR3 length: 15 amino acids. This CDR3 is CASSLVWQGQAGYTF. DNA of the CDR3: TGTGCCAGCAGCTTAGTGTGGCAGGGGCAGGCTGGCTACACCTTC. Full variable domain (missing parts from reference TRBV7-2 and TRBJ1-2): GAGVSQSPSNKVTEKGKDVELRCDPISGHTALYWYRQSLGQGLEFLIYFQGNSAPDKSGLPSDRFSAERTGGSVSTLTIQRTQQEDSAVYLCASSLVWQGQAGYTFGSGTRLTVV.

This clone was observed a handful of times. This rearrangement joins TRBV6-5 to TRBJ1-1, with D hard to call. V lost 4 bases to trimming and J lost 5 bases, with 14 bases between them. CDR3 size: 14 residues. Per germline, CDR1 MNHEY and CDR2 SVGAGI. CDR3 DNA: TGTGCCAGCAGTTCTCAAACAGCCTCTACTGAAGCTTTCTTT. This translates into CASSSQTASTEAFF.

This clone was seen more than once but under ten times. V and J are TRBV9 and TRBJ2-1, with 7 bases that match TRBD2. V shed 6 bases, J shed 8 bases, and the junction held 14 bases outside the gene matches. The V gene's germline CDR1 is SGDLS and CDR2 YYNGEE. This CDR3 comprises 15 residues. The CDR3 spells CASTRGAGVGDEQFF. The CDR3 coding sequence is TGTGCCAGCACCCGTGGGGCGGGAGTAGGCGATGAGCAGTTCTTC.

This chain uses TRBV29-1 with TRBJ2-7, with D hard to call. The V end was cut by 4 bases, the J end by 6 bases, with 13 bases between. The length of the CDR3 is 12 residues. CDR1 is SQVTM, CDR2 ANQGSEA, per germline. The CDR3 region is CSVGPSLGEQYF. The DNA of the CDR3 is TGCAGCGTTGGCCCGAGCCTCGGCGAGCAGTACTTC.

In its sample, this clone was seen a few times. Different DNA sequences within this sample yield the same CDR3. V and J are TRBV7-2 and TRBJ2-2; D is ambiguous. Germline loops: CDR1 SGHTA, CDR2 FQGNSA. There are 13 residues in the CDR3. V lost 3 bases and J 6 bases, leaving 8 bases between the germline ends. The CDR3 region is CASSFAAPGELFF. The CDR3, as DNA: TGTGCCAGCAGCTTTGCGGCGCCCGGGGAGCTGTTTTTT.

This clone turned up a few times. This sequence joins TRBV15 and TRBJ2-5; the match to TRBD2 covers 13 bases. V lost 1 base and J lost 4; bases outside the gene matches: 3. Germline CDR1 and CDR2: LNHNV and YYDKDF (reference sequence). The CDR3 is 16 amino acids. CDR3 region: CATSRAGLAGRETQYF. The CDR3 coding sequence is TGTGCCACCAGCAGAGCGGGACTAGCGGGACGAGAGACCCAGTACTTC. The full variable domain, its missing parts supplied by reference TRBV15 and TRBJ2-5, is DAMVIQNPRYQVTQFGKPVTLSCSQTLNHNVMYWYQQKSSQAPKLLFHYYDKDFNNEADTPDNFQSRRPNTSFCFLDIRSPGLGDTAMYLCATSRAGLAGRETQYFGPGTRLLVL.

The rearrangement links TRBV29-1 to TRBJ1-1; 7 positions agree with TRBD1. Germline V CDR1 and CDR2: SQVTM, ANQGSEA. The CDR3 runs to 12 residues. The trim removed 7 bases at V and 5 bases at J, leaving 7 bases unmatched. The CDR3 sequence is CSGQGSRTEAFF. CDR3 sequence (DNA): TGCAGCGGACAGGGATCGAGGACTGAAGCTTTCTTT.

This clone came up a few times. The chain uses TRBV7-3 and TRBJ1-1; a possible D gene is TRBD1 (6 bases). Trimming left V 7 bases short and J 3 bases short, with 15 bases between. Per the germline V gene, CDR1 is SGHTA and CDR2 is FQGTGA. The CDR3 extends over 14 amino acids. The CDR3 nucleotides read TGTGCCAGCAACACAGGGTTTGGTGACACTGAAGCTTTCTTT. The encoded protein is CASNTGFGDTEAFF.

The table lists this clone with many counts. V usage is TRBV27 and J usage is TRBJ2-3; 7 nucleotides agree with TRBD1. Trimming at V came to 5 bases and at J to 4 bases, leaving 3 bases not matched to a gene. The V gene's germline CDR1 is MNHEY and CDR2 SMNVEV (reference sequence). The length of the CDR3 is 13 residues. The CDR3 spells CASSKQGPDTQYF. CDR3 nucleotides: TGTGCCAGCAGTAAACAGGGGCCAGATACGCAGTATTTT.

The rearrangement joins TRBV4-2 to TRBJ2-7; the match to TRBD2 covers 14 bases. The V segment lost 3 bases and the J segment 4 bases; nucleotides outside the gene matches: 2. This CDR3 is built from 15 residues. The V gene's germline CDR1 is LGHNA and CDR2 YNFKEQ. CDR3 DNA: TGTGCCAGCAGCCAGGGACTAGCGGGAGATTACGAGCAGTACTTC. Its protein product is CASSQGLAGDYEQYF.

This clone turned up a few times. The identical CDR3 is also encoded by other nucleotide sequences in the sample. Here the CDR3 reads CSVGQGNTGELFF. CDR3 coding DNA: TGCAGCGTGGGACAGGGAAACACCGGGGAGCTGTTTTTT. The rearrangement links TRBV29-1 to TRBJ2-2, with 9 positions matching TRBD1. Looked up from germline, CDR1 is SQVTM and CDR2 is ANQGSEA. The ends lost 6 bases at V and 2 bases at J; junction bases unmatched: 1. The CDR3 is 13 residues long.

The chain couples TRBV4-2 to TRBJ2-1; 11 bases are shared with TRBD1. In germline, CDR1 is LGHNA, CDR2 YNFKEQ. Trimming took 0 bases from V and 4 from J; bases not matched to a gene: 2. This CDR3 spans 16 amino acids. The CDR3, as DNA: TGTGCCAGCAGCCAAGAGGGACAGGGGGATTACAATGAGCAGTTCTTC. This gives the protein CASSQEGQGDYNEQFF.

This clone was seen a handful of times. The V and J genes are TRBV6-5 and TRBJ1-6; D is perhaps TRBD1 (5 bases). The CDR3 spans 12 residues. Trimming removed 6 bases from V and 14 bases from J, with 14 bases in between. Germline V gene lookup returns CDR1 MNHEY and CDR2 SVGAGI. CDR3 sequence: CASSFGGLSLHF. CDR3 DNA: TGTGCCAGCAGCTTCGGGGGTCTTTCCCTCCACTTT.

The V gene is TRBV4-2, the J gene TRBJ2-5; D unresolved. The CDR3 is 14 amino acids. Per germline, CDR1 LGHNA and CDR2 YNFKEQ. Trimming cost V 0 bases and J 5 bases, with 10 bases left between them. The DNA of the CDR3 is TGTGCCAGCAGCCAAGATACGCGGAAGGAGACCCAGTACTTC. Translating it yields CASSQDTRKETQYF.

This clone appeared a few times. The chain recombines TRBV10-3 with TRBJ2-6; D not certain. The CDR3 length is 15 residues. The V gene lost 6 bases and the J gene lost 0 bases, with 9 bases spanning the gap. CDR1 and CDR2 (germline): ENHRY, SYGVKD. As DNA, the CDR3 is TGTGCCATCAGACCGGGCCACTCTGGGGCCAACGTCCTGACTTTC. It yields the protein CAIRPGHSGANVLTF.

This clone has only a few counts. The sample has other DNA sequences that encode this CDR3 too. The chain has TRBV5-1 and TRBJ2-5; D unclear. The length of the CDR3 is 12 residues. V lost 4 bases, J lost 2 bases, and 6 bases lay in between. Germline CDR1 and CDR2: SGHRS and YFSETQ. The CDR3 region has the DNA TGCGCCAGCAGCCAGGATCAAGAGACCCAGTACTTC. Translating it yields CASSQDQETQYF.

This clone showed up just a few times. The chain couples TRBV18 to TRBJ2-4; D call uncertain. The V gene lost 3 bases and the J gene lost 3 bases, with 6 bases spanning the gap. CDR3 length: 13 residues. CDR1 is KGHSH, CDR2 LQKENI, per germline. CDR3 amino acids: CASSPPVKNIQYF. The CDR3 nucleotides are TGTGCCAGCTCACCCCCGGTCAAAAACATTCAGTACTTC. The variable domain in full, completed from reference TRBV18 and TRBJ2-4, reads NAGVMQNPRHLVRRRGQEARLRCSPMKGHSHVYWYRQLPEEGLKFMVYLQKENIIDESGMPKERFSAEFPKEGPSILRIQQVVRGDSAAYFCASSPPVKNIQYFGAGTRLSVL.

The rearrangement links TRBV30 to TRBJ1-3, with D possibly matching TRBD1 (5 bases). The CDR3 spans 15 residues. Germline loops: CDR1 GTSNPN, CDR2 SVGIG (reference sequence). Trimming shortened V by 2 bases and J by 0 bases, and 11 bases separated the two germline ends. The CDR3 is CAWSLGRLSGNTIYF. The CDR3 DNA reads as TGTGCCTGGAGTTTGGGACGGCTCTCTGGAAACACCATATATTTT.

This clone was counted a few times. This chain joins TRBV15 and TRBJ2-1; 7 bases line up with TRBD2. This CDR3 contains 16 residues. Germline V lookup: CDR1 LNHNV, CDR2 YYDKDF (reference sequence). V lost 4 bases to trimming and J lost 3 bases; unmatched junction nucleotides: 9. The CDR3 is CATSTRRVAGYNEQFF. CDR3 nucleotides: TGTGCCACCAGCACAAGAAGGGTAGCGGGCTACAATGAGCAGTTCTTC.

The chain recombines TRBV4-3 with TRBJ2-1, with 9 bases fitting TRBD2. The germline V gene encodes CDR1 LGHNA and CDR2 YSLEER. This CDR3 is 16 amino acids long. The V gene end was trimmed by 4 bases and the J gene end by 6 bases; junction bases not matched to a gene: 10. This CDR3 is CASSLSPSGRSNEQFF. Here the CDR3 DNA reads TGCGCCAGCAGCCTTTCCCCAAGCGGGAGGAGCAATGAGCAGTTCTTC.

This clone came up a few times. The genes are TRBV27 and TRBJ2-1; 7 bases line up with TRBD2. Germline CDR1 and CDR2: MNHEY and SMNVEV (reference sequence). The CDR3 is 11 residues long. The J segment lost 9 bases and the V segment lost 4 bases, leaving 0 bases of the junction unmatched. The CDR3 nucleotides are TGTGCCAGCAGTTGGGGGGGTGAGCAGTTCTTC. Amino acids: CASSWGGEQFF.

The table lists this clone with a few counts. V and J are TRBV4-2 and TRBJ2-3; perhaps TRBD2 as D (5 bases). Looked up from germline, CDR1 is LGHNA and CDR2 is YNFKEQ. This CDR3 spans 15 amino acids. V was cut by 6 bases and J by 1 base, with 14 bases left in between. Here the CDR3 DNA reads TGTGCCAGCAGTGACCTTAGCGACGGCACAGATACGCAGTATTTT. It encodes CASSDLSDGTDTQYF.

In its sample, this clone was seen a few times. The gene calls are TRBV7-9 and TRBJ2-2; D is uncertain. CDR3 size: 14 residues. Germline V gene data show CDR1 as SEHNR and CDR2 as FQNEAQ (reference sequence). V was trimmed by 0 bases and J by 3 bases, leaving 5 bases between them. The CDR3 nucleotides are TGTGCCAGCAGCTTAGCGATTTACACCGGGGAGCTGTTTTTT. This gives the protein CASSLAIYTGELFF.

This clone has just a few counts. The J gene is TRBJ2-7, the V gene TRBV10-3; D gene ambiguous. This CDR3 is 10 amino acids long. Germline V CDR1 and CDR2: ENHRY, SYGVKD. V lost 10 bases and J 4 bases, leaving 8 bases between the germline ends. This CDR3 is CAKSSYEQYF. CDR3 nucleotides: TGTGCCAAATCCAGTTACGAGCAGTACTTC.

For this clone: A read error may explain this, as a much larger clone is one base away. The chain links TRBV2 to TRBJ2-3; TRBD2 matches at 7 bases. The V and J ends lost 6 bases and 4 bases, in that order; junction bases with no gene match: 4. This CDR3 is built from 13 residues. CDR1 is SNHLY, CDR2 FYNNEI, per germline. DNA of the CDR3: TGTGCCAGCAGACCGGGAGGCGCAGATACGCAGTATTTT. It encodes CASRPGGADTQYF.

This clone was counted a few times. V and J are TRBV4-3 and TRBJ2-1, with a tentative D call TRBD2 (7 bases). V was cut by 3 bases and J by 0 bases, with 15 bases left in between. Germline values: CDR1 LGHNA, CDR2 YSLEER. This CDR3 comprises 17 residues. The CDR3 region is CASSQEGGASSYNEQFF. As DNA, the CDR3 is TGCGCCAGCAGCCAGGAAGGGGGGGCGAGCTCCTACAATGAGCAGTTCTTC.

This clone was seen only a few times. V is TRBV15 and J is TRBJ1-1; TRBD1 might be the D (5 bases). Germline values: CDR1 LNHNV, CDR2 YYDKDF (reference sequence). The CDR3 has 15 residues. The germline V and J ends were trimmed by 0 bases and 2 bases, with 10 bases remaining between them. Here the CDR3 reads CATSRDQGINTEAFF. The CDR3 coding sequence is TGTGCCACCAGCAGAGATCAGGGTATCAACACTGAAGCTTTCTTT.

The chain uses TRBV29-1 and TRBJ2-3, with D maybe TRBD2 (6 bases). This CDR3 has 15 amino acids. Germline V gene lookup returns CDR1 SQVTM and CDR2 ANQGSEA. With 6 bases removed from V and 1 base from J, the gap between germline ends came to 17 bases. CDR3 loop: CSVTGTAGGTDTQYF. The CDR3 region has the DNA TGCAGCGTGACGGGGACTGCCGGGGGCACAGATACGCAGTATTTT.